The following is a TCR beta chain sequence with its context. Time point described: patch test 1, 2 weeks after DPC sensitization. The treatment here: therapeutic diphenylcyclopropenone sensitization with weekly scalp DPC. Each donor was an alopecia patient between 18 and 70 years of age who qualified for DPC. Total RNA extraction was carried out from unfractionated whole blood. These data originate in a study of human T cells and chemical hapten exposure. At the level of the study: Small pooled library volume differences chiefly drove per-sample TCR yield variation.

Authors' data handling: A per-sample median of roughly 96,000 TCRs was observed, with a range of roughly 23,224 to 700,000. TCRdb redid the calling of the RACE reads with MiXCR, one entry per CDR3 protein. TCRdb's processing, not the authors' own work, is the source of the V and J calls. The table lists 300,000 to 400,000 distinct CDR3 sequences, roughly 6.9% of them singletons. Germline values: CDR1 DFQATT, CDR2 SNEGSKA (reference sequence). V was pared by 6 bases and J by 0 bases, with 12 bases between. The CDR3 spans 14 residues. The chain links TRBV20-1 to TRBJ1-5; D gene unclear. The sequence derives from a woman under 30 with alopecia areata. Some clones in this sample may be carry-over from other donors' samples. The starting material was whole blood, obtained in connection with sensitization to the hapten diphenylcyclopropenone (DPC). The CDR3 sequence is CSAADGSSNQPQHF. Written as DNA, the CDR3 is TGCAGTGCCGCGGACGGATCTAGCAATCAGCCCCAGCATTTT.